Below are 10 T cell receptor beta chains sequenced from a single sample in a study of T cell changes during pregnancy in multiple sclerosis. The table came from immunoSEQ multiplex PCR; TCRdb's copy has only in-frame clones and leaves some out. The profile shows over 50,000 clones, 92% of them singletons. Material: peripheral blood, obtained in the first trimester of pregnancy. Receptors originate from a female donor with multiple sclerosis, enrolled in a pregnancy study.

The gene calls are TRBV2 and TRBJ2-7; the D gene is possibly TRBD1 (5 bases). The V and J ends lost 6 bases and 2 bases respectively, with 14 bases between them. Germline lookup yields CDR1 SNHLY and CDR2 FYNNEI. This CDR3 has 14 residues. This chain's CDR3 is CASRGLLSTYEQYF. CDR3 DNA sequence: TGTGCCAGCAGGGGGCTACTCTCAACCTACGAGCAGTACTTC.

The chain employs TRBV9 and TRBJ2-3; no firm D call. CDR1 and CDR2 (germline): SGDLS, YYNGEE. Deletions cut 0 bases from V and 8 bases from J, with 10 bases between. This CDR3 contains 13 residues. This CDR3 reads CASSVVGLSTQYF. Written as DNA, the CDR3 is TGTGCCAGCAGCGTAGTGGGCCTCAGTACGCAGTATTTT.

The genes are TRBV19 and TRBJ2-1; D possibly corresponds to TRBD2 (6 bases). The germline V and J ends were trimmed by 5 bases and 3 bases, with 14 bases remaining between them. This CDR3 comprises 15 residues. Germline V gene lookup returns CDR1 LNHDA and CDR2 SQIVND (reference sequence). For the CDR3, the DNA is TGTGCCAGTAGTCTTAGCGGAACCTTCTACAATGAGCAGTTCTTC. Translated: CASSLSGTFYNEQFF.

V usage is TRBV19 and J usage is TRBJ1-1; TRBD1 is a possible D gene (6 bases). Germline V gene data show CDR1 as LNHDA and CDR2 as SQIVND (reference sequence). The length of the CDR3 is 14 residues. The V end lost 3 bases, the J end lost 1 base, and 9 bases lay between the germline ends. The CDR3 sequence: CASSIHRENTEAFF. The CDR3 DNA reads as TGTGCCAGTAGTATTCACAGGGAGAACACTGAAGCTTTCTTT.

The V gene is TRBV6-6, the J gene TRBJ2-7; D gene unclear. The CDR3 totals 13 residues. Deletions cut 8 bases from V and 0 bases from J, with 11 bases between. Germline V gene lookup returns CDR1 MNHNY and CDR2 SVGAGI (reference sequence). The DNA for the CDR3 is TGTGCCAGCTGTACTCCTAGCTCCTACGAGCAGTACTTC. This encodes CASCTPSSYEQYF.

Written as DNA, the CDR3 is TGCAGCGTTGCCGGGGATTGGGACACCGGGGAGCTGTTTTTT. Its protein is CSVAGDWDTGELFF. The V gene is TRBV29-1, the J gene TRBJ2-2, with a tentative D call TRBD2 (5 bases). V lost 4 bases to trimming and J lost 3 bases, with 12 bases between them. The CDR3 runs 14 residues. The germline V gene encodes CDR1 SQVTM and CDR2 ANQGSEA.

The CDR3 is CASSLNRDTEAFF. CDR3 bases: TGTGCCAGCAGTTTAAACCGGGACACTGAAGCTTTCTTT. J is TRBJ1-1 and V is TRBV28, with D unclear. The CDR3 spans 13 residues. CDR1 MDHEN and CDR2 SYDVKM come from the germline V gene. With 2 bases removed from V and 3 bases from J, the gap between germline ends came to 7 bases.

This rearrangement joins TRBV6-6 to TRBJ1-2, with 10 bases that match TRBD1. CDR1 is MNHNY, CDR2 SVGAGI, per germline (reference sequence). The CDR3 is made up of 16 amino acids. V lost 10 bases, J lost 6 bases, and 17 bases stayed unmatched. As DNA, the CDR3 is TGTGCCATTGATCCCATTGACAGGGGGCTTTCTCATGGCTACACCTTC. Translation gives CAIDPIDRGLSHGYTF.

This chain connects TRBV18 to TRBJ2-2; 13 nucleotides align to TRBD2. Per germline, CDR1 KGHSH and CDR2 LQKENI. The junction had 1 base not matched to a gene; V was cut back by 2 bases and J by 4 bases. The length of the CDR3 is 16 residues. The CDR3 DNA is TGTGCCAGCTCACCAGGACTAGCGGGAGCCACCGGGGAGCTGTTTTTT. Translation: CASSPGLAGATGELFF.

V gene TRBV19 combines with J gene TRBJ1-3, with 7 positions matching TRBD1. This CDR3 has 14 amino acids. Germline V gene data show CDR1 as LNHDA and CDR2 as SQIVND (reference sequence). With 8 bases clipped from V and 4 bases from J, the junction kept 8 bases outside the gene matches. CDR3 sequence: CASLTGRYGNTIYF. As DNA, the CDR3 is TGTGCCAGTCTGACAGGGCGCTACGGAAACACCATATATTTT.